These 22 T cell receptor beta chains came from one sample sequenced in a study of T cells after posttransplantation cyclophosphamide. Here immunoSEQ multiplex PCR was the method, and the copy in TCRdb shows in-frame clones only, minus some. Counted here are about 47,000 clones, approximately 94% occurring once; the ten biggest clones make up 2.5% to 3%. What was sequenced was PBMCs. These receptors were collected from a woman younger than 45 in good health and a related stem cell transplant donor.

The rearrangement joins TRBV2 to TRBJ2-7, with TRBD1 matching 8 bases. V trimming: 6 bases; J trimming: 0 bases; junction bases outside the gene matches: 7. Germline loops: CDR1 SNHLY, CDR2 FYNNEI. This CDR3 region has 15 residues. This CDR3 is CASRSGQASSYEQYF. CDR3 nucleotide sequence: TGTGCCAGCAGGTCGGGACAGGCTTCCTCCTACGAGCAGTACTTC. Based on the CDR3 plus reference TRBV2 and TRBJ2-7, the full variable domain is EPEVTQTPSHQVTQMGQEVILRCVPISNHLYFYWYRQILGQKVEFLVSFYNNEISEKSEIFDDQFSVERPDGSNFTLKIRSTKLEDSAMYFCASRSGQASSYEQYFGPGTRLTVT.

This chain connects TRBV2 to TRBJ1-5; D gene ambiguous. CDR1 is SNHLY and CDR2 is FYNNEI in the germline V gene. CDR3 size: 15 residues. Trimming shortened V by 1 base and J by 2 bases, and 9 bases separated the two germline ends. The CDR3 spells CASSEVMGRNQPQHF. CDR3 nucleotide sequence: TGTGCCAGCAGTGAAGTTATGGGCCGCAATCAGCCCCAGCATTTT.

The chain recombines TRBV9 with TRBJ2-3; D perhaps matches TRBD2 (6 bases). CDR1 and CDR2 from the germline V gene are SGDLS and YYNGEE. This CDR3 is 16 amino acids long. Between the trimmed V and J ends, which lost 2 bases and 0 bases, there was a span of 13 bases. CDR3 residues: CASSVLSGPSTDTQYF. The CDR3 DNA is TGTGCCAGCAGCGTGCTCAGCGGGCCTAGCACAGATACGCAGTATTTT.

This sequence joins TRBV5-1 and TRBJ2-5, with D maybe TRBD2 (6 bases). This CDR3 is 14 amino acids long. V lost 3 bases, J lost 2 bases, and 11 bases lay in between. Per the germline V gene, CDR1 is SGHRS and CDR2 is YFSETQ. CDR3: CASSSGGQQETQYF. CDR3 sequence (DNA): TGCGCCAGCAGCTCTGGAGGGCAGCAAGAGACCCAGTACTTC.

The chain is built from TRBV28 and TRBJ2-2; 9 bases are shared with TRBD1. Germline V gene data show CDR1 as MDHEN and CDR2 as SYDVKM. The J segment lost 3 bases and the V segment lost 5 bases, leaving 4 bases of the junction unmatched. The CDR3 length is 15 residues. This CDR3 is CASSTGGWDTGELFF. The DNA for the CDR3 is TGTGCCAGCAGTACAGGGGGCTGGGACACCGGGGAGCTGTTTTTT.

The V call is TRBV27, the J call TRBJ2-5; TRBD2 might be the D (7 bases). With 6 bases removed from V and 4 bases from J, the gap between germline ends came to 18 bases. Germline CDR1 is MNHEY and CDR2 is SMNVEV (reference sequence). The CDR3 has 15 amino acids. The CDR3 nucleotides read TGTGCCAGCAGCCTGGGGGGGGGCTGGAGAGAGACCCAGTACTTC. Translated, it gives CASSLGGGWRETQYF.

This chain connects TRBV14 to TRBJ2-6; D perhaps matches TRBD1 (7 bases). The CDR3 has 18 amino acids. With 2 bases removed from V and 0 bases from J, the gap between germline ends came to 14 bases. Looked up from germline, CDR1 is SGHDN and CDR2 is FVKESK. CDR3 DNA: TGTGCCAGCAGCCAAAATTCAGGGGGACTCTCTGGGGCCAACGTCCTGACTTTC. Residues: CASSQNSGGLSGANVLTF.

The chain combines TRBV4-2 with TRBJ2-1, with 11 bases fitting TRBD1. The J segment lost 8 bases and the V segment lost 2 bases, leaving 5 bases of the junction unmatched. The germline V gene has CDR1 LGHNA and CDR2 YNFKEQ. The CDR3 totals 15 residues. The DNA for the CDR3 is TGTGCCAGCAGCCAATACAGGACAGGGGGCTATGAGCAGTTCTTC. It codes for CASSQYRTGGYEQFF.

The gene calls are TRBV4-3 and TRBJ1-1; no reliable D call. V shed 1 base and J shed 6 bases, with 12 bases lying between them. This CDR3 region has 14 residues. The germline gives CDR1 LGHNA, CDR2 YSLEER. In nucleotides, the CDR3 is TGCGCCAGCAGCCAAGTCAAAGGCGGTGCTGAAGCTTTCTTT. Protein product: CASSQVKGGAEAFF.

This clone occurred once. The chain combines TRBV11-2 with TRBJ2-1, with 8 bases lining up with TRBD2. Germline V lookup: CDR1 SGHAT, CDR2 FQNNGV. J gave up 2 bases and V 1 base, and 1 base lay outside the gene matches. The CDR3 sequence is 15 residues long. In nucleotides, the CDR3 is TGTGCCAGCAGCTTAGGGCGGGGGGCCTACAATGAGCAGTTCTTC. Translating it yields CASSLGRGAYNEQFF.

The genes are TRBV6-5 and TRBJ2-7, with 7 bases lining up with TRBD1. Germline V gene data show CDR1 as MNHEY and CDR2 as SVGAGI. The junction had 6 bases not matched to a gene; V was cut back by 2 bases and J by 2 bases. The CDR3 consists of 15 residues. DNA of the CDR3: TGTGCCAGCAGTTACCGAGACAGGGACCCCTACGAGCAGTACTTC. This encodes CASSYRDRDPYEQYF.

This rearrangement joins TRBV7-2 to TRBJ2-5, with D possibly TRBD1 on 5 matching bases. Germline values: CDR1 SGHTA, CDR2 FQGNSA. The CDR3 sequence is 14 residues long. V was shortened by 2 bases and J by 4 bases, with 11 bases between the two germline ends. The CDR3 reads CASSLQGLSETQYF. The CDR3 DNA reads TGTGCCAGCAGCTTACAGGGTTTGTCAGAGACCCAGTACTTC.

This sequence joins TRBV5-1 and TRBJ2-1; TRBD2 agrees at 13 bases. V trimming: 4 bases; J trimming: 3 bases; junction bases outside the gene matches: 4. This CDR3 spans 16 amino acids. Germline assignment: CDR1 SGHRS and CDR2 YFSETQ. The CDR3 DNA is TGCGCCAGCAGCCTCAGGACTAGCGGGGGCTACAATGAGCAGTTCTTC. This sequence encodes CASSLRTSGGYNEQFF.

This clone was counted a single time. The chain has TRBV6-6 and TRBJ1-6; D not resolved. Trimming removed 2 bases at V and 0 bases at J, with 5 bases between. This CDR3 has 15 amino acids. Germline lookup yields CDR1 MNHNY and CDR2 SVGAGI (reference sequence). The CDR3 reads CASSYGSSYNSPLHF. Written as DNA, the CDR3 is TGTGCCAGCAGTTACGGCAGCTCCTATAATTCACCCCTCCACTTT.

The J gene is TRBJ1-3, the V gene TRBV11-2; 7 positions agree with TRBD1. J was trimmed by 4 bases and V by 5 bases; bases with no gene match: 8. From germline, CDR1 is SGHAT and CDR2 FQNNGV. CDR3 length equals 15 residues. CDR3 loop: CASSRRTGGGNTIYF. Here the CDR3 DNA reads TGTGCCAGCAGCAGAAGGACAGGAGGGGGAAACACCATATATTTT.

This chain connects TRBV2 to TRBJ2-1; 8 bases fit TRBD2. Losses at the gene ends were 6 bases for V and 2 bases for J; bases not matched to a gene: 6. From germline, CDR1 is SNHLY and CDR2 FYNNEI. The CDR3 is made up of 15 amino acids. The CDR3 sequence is CASSPVSGAYNEQFF. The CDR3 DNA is TGTGCCAGCAGCCCAGTTAGCGGGGCCTACAATGAGCAGTTCTTC.

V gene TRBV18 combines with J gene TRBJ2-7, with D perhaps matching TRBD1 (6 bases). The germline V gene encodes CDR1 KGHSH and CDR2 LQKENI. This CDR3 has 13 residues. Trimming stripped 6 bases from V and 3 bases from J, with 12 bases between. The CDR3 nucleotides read TGTGCCAGCTCGCCGCAGGGGATCTACGAGCAGTACTTC. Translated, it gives CASSPQGIYEQYF.

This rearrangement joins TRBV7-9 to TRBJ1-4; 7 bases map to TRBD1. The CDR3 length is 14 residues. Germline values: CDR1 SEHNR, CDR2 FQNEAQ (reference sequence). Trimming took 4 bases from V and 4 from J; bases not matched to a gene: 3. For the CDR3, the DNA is TGTGCCAGCAGCTCATCAGGGGGTAATGAAAAACTGTTTTTT. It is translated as CASSSSGGNEKLFF.

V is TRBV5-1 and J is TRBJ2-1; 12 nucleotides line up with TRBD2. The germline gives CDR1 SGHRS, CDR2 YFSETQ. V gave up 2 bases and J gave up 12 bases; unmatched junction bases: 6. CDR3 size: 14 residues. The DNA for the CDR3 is TGCGCCAGCAGCTTACGGACTAGCGGGGATGGGCAGTTCTTC. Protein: CASSLRTSGDGQFF.

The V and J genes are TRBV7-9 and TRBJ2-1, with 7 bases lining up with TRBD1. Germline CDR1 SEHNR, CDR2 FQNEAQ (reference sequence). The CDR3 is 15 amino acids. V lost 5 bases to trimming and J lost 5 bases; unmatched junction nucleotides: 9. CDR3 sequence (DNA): TGTGCCAGCAGCCCAAACGGGACAGTTCACAATGAGCAGTTCTTC. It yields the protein CASSPNGTVHNEQFF. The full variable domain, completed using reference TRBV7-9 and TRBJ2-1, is DTGVSQNPRHKITKRGQNVTFRCDPISEHNRLYWYRQTLGQGPEFLTYFQNEAQLEKSRLLSDRFSAERPKGSFSTLEIQRTEQGDSAMYLCASSPNGTVHNEQFFGPGTRLTVL.

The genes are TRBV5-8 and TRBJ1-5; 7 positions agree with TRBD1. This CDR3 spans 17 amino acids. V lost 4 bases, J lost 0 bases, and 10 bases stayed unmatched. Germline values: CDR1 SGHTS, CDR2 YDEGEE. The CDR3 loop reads CASSPGTARYSNQPQHF. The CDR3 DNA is TGTGCCAGCAGCCCCGGGACAGCAAGATATAGCAATCAGCCCCAGCATTTT.

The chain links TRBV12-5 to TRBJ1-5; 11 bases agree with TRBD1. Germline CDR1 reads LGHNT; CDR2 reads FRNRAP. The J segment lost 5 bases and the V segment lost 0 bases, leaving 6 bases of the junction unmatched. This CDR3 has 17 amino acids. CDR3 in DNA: TGTGCTAGTGGTTTGGTTTACGGGACAGGGGGGCATCAGCCCCAGCATTTT. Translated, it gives CASGLVYGTGGHQPQHF. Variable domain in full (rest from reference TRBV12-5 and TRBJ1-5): DARVTQTPRHKVTEMGQEVTMRCQPILGHNTVFWYRQTMMQGLELLAYFRNRAPLDDSGMPKDRFSAEMPDATLATLKIQPSEPRDSAVYFCASGLVYGTGGHQPQHFGDGTRLSIL.